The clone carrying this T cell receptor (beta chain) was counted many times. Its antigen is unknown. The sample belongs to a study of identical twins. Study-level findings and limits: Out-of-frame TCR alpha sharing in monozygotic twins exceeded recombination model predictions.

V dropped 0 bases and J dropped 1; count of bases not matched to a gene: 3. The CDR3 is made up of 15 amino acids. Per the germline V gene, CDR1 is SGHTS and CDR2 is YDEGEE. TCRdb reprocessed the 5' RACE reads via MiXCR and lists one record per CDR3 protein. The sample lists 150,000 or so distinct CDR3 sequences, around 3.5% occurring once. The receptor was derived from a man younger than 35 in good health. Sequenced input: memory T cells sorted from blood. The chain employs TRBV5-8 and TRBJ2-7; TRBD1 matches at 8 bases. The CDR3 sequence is CASSLGGTGSYEQYF. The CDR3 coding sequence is TGTGCCAGCAGCTTGGGAGGGACAGGATCCTACGAGCAGTACTTC.